Sequencing of this TCR beta chain was carried out in a study of OX40 agonist ivuxolimab in advanced cancers. Measured with immunoSEQ multiplex PCR; TCRdb has only the in-frame clones, and not every one. The sample has around 30,000 clones, about 92% seen once. This clone showed up just once. Its target is unknown. Study-wide results and limits: Some nonresponders also had low normalized T-cell clonal expansion. Clonal expansion was seen in CD4+ and CD8+ blood T cells by week 6 at 0.1 to 3.0 mg/kg.

The J segment lost 6 bases and the V segment lost 6 bases, leaving 8 bases of the junction unmatched. Per germline, CDR1 LNHDA and CDR2 SQIVND (reference sequence). The CDR3 extends over 15 amino acids. Sequenced here: CD4+ or CD8+ T cells sorted from blood, sampled in a trial of the OX40 agonist ivuxolimab. This TCR came from an adult with an advanced solid tumor such as melanoma, head and neck, liver or kidney cancer. The rearrangement links TRBV19 to TRBJ2-1; 10 bases fit TRBD2. CDR3 sequence reads: CASSQLAGSSNEQFF. CDR3 DNA sequence: TGTGCCAGTAGCCAACTAGCGGGGTCGTCCAATGAGCAGTTCTTC. The whole variable domain, remainder taken from reference TRBV19 and TRBJ2-1, is DGGITQSPKYLFRKEGQNVTLSCEQNLNHDAMYWYRQDPGQGLRLIYYSQIVNDFQKGDIAEGYSVSREKKESFPLTVTSAQKNPTAFYLCASSQLAGSSNEQFFGPGTRLTVL.